These 11 T cell receptor beta chains came from one sample sequenced in a study of T cells in Graves' hyperthyroidism and ophthalmopathy. The TCR beta CDR3 regions underwent amplification using RNA transcripts as the source. TCR CDR3 underwent first-round RT-PCR with the HTBI primer set. TCRdb itself ran the multiplex PCR reads through MiXCR, one entry per CDR3 protein. The sample consists of nearly 600,000 distinct CDR3 sequences, approximately 13% of them appearing once. The sequenced sample consisted of blood. The receptors shown here come from a woman under 40 with Graves' hyperthyroidism that later progressed to Graves' ophthalmopathy.

On this clonotype itself: It may be a read error: a sequence one base away is much more abundant. J is TRBJ2-1 and V is TRBV30, with D perhaps matching TRBD2 (5 bases). This CDR3 is built from 12 residues. CDR1 and CDR2 (germline): GTSNPN, SVGIG (reference sequence). Trimming shortened V by 7 bases and J by 7 bases, and 14 bases separated the two germline ends. CDR3 protein: CASKGGRNEQFF. DNA of the CDR3: TGTGCCTCGAAAGGAGGTCGGAATGAGCAGTTCTTC. Looking up the rest from reference TRBV30 and TRBJ2-1 gives the full variable domain: SQTIHQWPATLVQPVGSPLSLECTVEGTSNPNLYWYRQAAGRGLQLLFYSVGIGQISSEVPQNLSASRPQDRQFILSSKKLLLSDSGFYLCASKGGRNEQFFGPGTRLTVL.

V gene TRBV5-1 combines with J gene TRBJ2-5; 9 bases match TRBD1. The V segment lost 4 bases and the J segment 5 bases; nucleotides outside the gene matches: 12. In germline, CDR1 is SGHRS, CDR2 YFSETQ. The CDR3 loop spans 16 amino acids. The CDR3 loop is CASSRTGQGIIETQYF. The CDR3 nucleotides are TGCGCCAGCAGCCGGACCGGACAGGGGATTATTGAGACCCAGTACTTC. Supplemented by reference TRBV5-1 and TRBJ2-5, the full variable domain reads KAGVTQTPRYLIKTRGQQVTLSCSPISGHRSVSWYQQTPGQGLQFLFEYFSETQRNKGNFPGRFSGRQFSNSRSEMNVSTLELGDSALYLCASSRTGQGIIETQYFGPGTRLLVL.

At least ten counts were recorded for this clonotype. CDR3 nucleotides: TGCAGTGCTAGAGATCTAGGGACAGGGAAGCAGCCCCAGCATTTT. This encodes CSARDLGTGKQPQHF. The V call is TRBV20-1, the J call TRBJ1-5, with 9 bases aligning to TRBD1. The ends lost 0 bases at V and 7 bases at J; junction bases unmatched: 7. CDR3 size: 15 residues. Germline CDR1 DFQATT, CDR2 SNEGSKA (reference sequence).

The sample holds a few counts of this clonotype. This chain uses TRBV7-9 with TRBJ1-2; D is possibly TRBD1 (5 bases). This CDR3 contains 15 residues. Germline V gives CDR1 SEHNR, CDR2 FQNEAQ (reference sequence). V lost 5 bases to trimming and J lost 6 bases, with 19 bases between them. CDR3 DNA: TGTGCCAGCAGCCGCAGCAGGGCAACCCTGGATGGCTACACCTTC. This gives the protein CASSRSRATLDGYTF.

In this sample, this clonotype turned up a few times. The gene calls are TRBV5-1 and TRBJ2-7; 8 bases are shared with TRBD1. This CDR3 has 14 residues. Germline loops: CDR1 SGHRS, CDR2 YFSETQ. V lost 4 bases and J lost 7; bases outside the gene matches: 10. The CDR3 here is CASSPGTGAQEQYF. Here the CDR3 DNA reads TGCGCCAGCAGCCCGGGGACAGGAGCCCAGGAGCAGTACTTC.

This clonotype was observed many times. The genes are TRBV29-1 and TRBJ2-6; TRBD1 is a possible D gene (5 bases). There are 15 residues in the CDR3. Trimming left V 1 base short and J 3 bases short, with 10 bases between. Germline V lookup: CDR1 SQVTM, CDR2 ANQGSEA. The CDR3 DNA sequence: TGCAGCGTTGAAGCCATACAGGTTGGGGCCAACGTCCTGACTTTC. Residues: CSVEAIQVGANVLTF. The full variable domain, with the rest looked up from reference TRBV29-1 and TRBJ2-6, is SAVISQKPSRDICQRGTSLTIQCQVDSQVTMMFWYRQQPGQSLTLIATANQGSEATYESGFVIDKFPISRPNLTFSTLTVSNMSPEDSSIYLCSVEAIQVGANVLTFGAGSRLTVL.

This clonotype has just a few counts. The chain joins TRBV30 to TRBJ2-7; D remains ambiguous. Trimming left V 0 bases short and J 3 bases short, with 9 bases between. This CDR3 comprises 13 residues. Per the germline V gene, CDR1 is GTSNPN and CDR2 is SVGIG (reference sequence). For the CDR3, the DNA is TGTGCCTGGAGTGTCGGGTCTGACTACGAGCAGTACTTC. Translation gives CAWSVGSDYEQYF.

This clonotype was detected a few times. V and J are TRBV10-1 and TRBJ2-7; D possibly corresponds to TRBD1 (5 bases). V lost 8 bases, J lost 2 bases, and 13 bases lay in between. The germline V gene has CDR1 WNHNN and CDR2 SYGVQD (reference sequence). The CDR3 spans 13 residues. This chain's CDR3 is CASGTTGTYEQYF. Written as DNA, the CDR3 is TGCGCCAGCGGAACAACAGGTACCTACGAGCAGTACTTC.

As concerns this clonotype: One base away lies a much larger clone, so this may be a sequencing read error. CDR3 loop: CASSPRGDKSYEQYF. The CDR3, as DNA: TGTGCCAGCAGCCCCCGCGGGGACAAATCCTACGAGCAGTACTTC. The chain employs TRBV5-5 and TRBJ2-7; D could derive from TRBD1 or TRBD2 (6 bases each). The CDR3 is made up of 15 amino acids. V shed 4 bases and J shed 1 base, with 15 bases lying between them. Germline V gene data show CDR1 as SGHKS and CDR2 as YYEKEE (reference sequence).

This clonotype was counted many times. The chain recombines TRBV20-1 with TRBJ1-2; tentative D call: TRBD1 (5 bases). Germline V gene data show CDR1 as DFQATT and CDR2 as SNEGSKA (reference sequence). Trimming left V 6 bases short and J 4 bases short, with 18 bases between. The CDR3 contains 14 residues. The CDR3 loop is CSAGGFSGPYGYTF. As DNA, the CDR3 is TGCAGTGCGGGGGGGTTTAGCGGACCCTATGGCTACACCTTC.

This clonotype was counted ten times or more. This chain uses TRBV7-2 with TRBJ1-5; D unresolved. The CDR3 sequence is 15 residues long. Germline-derived CDR1 and CDR2 are SGHTA and FQGNSA. V was clipped by 1 base and J by 4 bases, with 11 bases between them. The CDR3 loop reads CASSLDMGRNQPQHF. CDR3 sequence (DNA): TGTGCCAGCAGCTTAGACATGGGAAGGAATCAGCCCCAGCATTTT.